This entry is about one T cell receptor beta chain. Its matching antigen is unknown. This sample is part of a study of T cells in Graves' hyperthyroidism and ophthalmopathy. The germline V gene has CDR1 SEHNR and CDR2 FQNEAQ (reference sequence). The CDR3 has 16 amino acids. The V end was cut by 6 bases, the J end by 3 bases, with 17 bases between. The TCR beta CDR3 regions underwent amplification using RNA transcripts as the source. Researchers ran a first-round RT-PCR on the TCR CDR3 using the HTBI primer set. TCRdb independently ran MiXCR on the multiplex PCR reads; one entry per CDR3 protein. In the table there are 300,000 to 450,000 distinct CDR3 sequences, 14% to 15% of which are singletons. Each patient was aged 18 to 65 and had newly diagnosed hyperthyroidism of under 2 months' duration. Study-wide findings and caveats: The model identified upcoming ophthalmopathy a median around 6 months ahead of onset. Most expanded thyroid clonotypes above 0.001 recurred in blood.

The chain recombines TRBV7-9 with TRBJ2-2; D remains unclear. Material: blood. This TCR was recovered from a woman in her 30s with Graves' hyperthyroidism. CDR3 DNA: TGTGCCAGCAGGCACCGGTTGTTAAGGGACACCGGGGAGCTGTTTTTT. Its protein product is CASRHRLLRDTGELFF. The entire variable domain, with the rest obtained from reference TRBV7-9 and TRBJ2-2, is as follows: DTGVSQNPRHKITKRGQNVTFRCDPISEHNRLYWYRQTLGQGPEFLTYFQNEAQLEKSRLLSDRFSAERPKGSFSTLEIQRTEQGDSAMYLCASRHRLLRDTGELFFGEGSRLTVL.